The 14 T cell receptor delta chains below all came from one sample that was sequenced in a study of gamma-delta chains in newborns, infants, children. TCRdb re-processed the reads via CATT. The sample lists fewer than 1,500 delta-chain clones, 1% to 1.3% occurring once. The sample consisted of blood. The receptors shown here come from a child in good health.

This clone was observed a handful of times. A read error likely explains why the TCRdb protein, taken from a much larger clone, differs from this DNA's translation at residue 5; the protein shown is translated from the DNA. The identical CDR3 is also encoded by other nucleotide sequences in the sample. The V and J genes are TRDV2 and TRDJ1, with D tentatively TRDD3 (6 bases). Deletions cut 0 bases from V and 0 bases from J, with 13 bases between. Germline loops: CDR1 GEAIGNYY, CDR2 EKD. The CDR3 runs to 16 residues. The chain's CDR3 is CACDTLGGQHTDKLIF. CDR3 DNA: TGTGCCTGTGACACCCTTGGGGGTCAACACACCGATAAACTCATCTTT.

A few counts support this clone. A far larger clone is one base from this, pointing to a likely read error. The chain employs TRDV2 and TRDJ1, with 7 bases lining up with TRDD3. The CDR3 spans 15 residues. The V gene's germline CDR1 is GEAIGNYY and CDR2 EKD. Trimming removed 0 bases from V and 3 bases from J; junction bases left unmatched: 6. CDR3 residues: CACDTVGGSADKLIF. In nucleotides, the CDR3 is TGTGCCTGTGACACCGTGGGGGGATCCGCCGATAAACTCATCTTT.

In the case of this clone: The protein given by TCRdb reflects a much larger clone and differs at residue 9 from this DNA's translation, likely from a read error; the protein shown is the DNA's translation. The V call is TRDV2, the J call TRDJ2; 7 bases are shared with TRDD3. In germline, CDR1 is GEAIGNYY, CDR2 EKD. The CDR3 sequence is 18 residues long. After removal of 1 base from V and 4 bases from J, the junction contained 14 bases not matched to a gene. DNA of the CDR3: TGTGCCTGTGACACTCTTACTGGGGAATACTCGACGACAGCACAACTCTTCTTT. This codes for CACDTLTGEYSTTAQLFF.

This clone was observed a few times. The mismatch at residue 14 between this DNA's translation and the TCRdb protein of a much larger clone likely reflects a read error; the protein shown is translated from the DNA. The chain couples TRDV2 to TRDJ1; 9 bases align to TRDD3. Germline V gene data show CDR1 as GEAIGNYY and CDR2 as EKD. The CDR3 covers 16 residues. This chain's CDR3 is CACDTLLGDSHDKPIF. The CDR3 bases are TGTGCCTGTGACACCTTACTGGGGGACTCCCACGATAAACCCATCTTT.

In regard to this clone: The likely explanation is a read error, given a far larger clone one base away. Other DNA sequences within the sample encode an identical CDR3. The gene calls are TRDV2 and TRDJ1, with TRDD3 matching 7 bases. Germline V CDR1 and CDR2: GEAIGNYY, EKD. The CDR3 extends over 18 amino acids. V dropped 1 base and J dropped 0; count of bases not matched to a gene: 13. CDR3 bases: TGTGCCTGTGACACGTTGGGGGACACGTCCCGGGACACCGATAAACTCATCTTT. It yields the protein CACDTLGDTSRDTDKLIF.

The table lists this clone with a few counts. A far larger clone is a single base away, which makes a read error likely. Other DNA sequences within the sample encode an identical CDR3. The chain recombines TRDV2 with TRDJ3; 7 positions agree with TRDD3. Trimming cost V 1 base and J 0 bases; bases outside gene matches: 11. The CDR3 is made up of 20 amino acids. The germline CDR1 and CDR2 sequences are GEAIGNYY and EKD. The CDR3 DNA follows: TGTGCCTGTGACACTATGGCTGGGGGGTACGGCTCCTGGGACACCCGACAGATGTTTTTC. Protein: CACDTMAGGYGSWDTRQMFF.

With regard to this clone: Only one base separates this from a far larger clonotype, so it likely reflects a read error. Other DNA sequences in the same sample also yield this CDR3. The chain employs TRDV2 and TRDJ1, with 7 bases identical to TRDD3. Germline trimming cut 1 base from V and 3 bases from J; bases unmatched to any gene: 13. In germline, CDR1 is GEAIGNYY, CDR2 EKD. The CDR3 extends over 17 amino acids. CDR3 sequence reads: CACDTLLGDKVPDKLIF. The CDR3 region has the DNA TGTGCCTGTGACACTTTACTAGGGGATAAAGTCCCCGATAAACTCATCTTT.

As concerns this clone: The protein TCRdb lists belongs to a much larger clone and differs from this DNA's translation at residue 12, which points to a read error; the protein shown is made from the DNA. This sequence joins TRDV2 and TRDJ3, with D perhaps TRDD3 (6 bases). The germline V gene has CDR1 GEAIGNYY and CDR2 EKD. The CDR3 extends over 19 amino acids. CDR3 loop: CACVTAGAVSSRDTRQMFF. CDR3 DNA sequence: TGTGCCTGTGTCACCGCTGGGGCTGTGAGCTCCCGGGACACCCGACAGATGTTTTTC.

As concerns this clone: A far larger clone is one nucleotide away, so this likely arose from a read error. The same CDR3 can be traced to other DNA sequences in this sample. V usage is TRDV2 and J usage is TRDJ1; 8 bases are shared with TRDD3. The germline V gene encodes CDR1 GEAIGNYY and CDR2 EKD. The CDR3 has 24 amino acids. The J segment lost 4 bases and the V segment lost 0 bases, leaving 33 bases of the junction unmatched. The CDR3 DNA reads TGTGCCTGTGACACCGTACCTTCATCTCACGGAGAACTAAGTACTGGGGGGCTCTACGATAAACTCATCTTT. It codes for CACDTVPSSHGELSTGGLYDKLIF.

This clone was seen only a few times. TCRdb pairs this DNA with a much larger clone's protein that differs at residue 3, likely a read error; the protein shown was translated from the DNA. This chain connects TRDV2 to TRDJ1; 8 nucleotides match TRDD3. The germline V gene has CDR1 GEAIGNYY and CDR2 EKD. The CDR3 contains 17 residues. With 9 bases clipped from V and 0 bases from J, the junction kept 17 bases outside the gene matches. CDR3 nucleotide sequence: TGTGCCCGCGATTCACTGGGGGCCCACACGTACACCGATAAACTCATCTTT. Amino acid sequence: CARDSLGAHTYTDKLIF.

This clone turned up a few times. A read error likely explains why the TCRdb protein, taken from a much larger clone, differs from this DNA's translation at residue 4; the protein shown is translated from the DNA. The chain links TRDV2 to TRDJ1; 7 positions match TRDD3. The V segment lost 6 bases and the J segment 0 bases; nucleotides outside the gene matches: 9. CDR1 and CDR2 from the germline V gene are GEAIGNYY and EKD. The CDR3 has 15 residues. In DNA form, the CDR3 reads TGTGCCTGTATCCCCTTGGGGGACAACACCGATAAACTCATCTTT. Its translation: CACIPLGDNTDKLIF.

This clone was found a few times. The protein recorded in TCRdb matches a much larger clone and deviates from this DNA's translation at residue 4, suggesting a read error; the protein here is obtained by translating the DNA. V and J are TRDV2 and TRDJ3; maybe TRDD3 (6 bases). Germline V gives CDR1 GEAIGNYY, CDR2 EKD. The CDR3 has 19 amino acids. V lost 0 bases to trimming and J lost 0 bases, with 14 bases between them. CDR3 protein: CACDTAGAVSSWDTRQMFF. CDR3 bases: TGTGCCTGTGACACCGCTGGGGCTGTGAGCTCCTGGGACACCCGACAGATGTTTTTC.

Concerning this clone: TCRdb lists the protein of a much larger clone for this DNA, which differs at residue 8, so this is likely a read error; the protein given here is translated from the DNA itself. The chain has TRDV2 and TRDJ3; D uncertain. Germline CDR1 reads GEAIGNYY; CDR2 reads EKD. The CDR3 runs to 19 residues. The CDR3: CARDTGGHQSSWDTRQMFF. Written as DNA, the CDR3 is TGTGCCCGTGACACCGGAGGACACCAGAGCTCCTGGGACACCCGACAGATGTTTTTC.

About this clone: This DNA's translation and the protein TCRdb lists, from a much larger clone, do not match at residue 5, likely due to a read error; the protein shown is translated from the DNA. The V and J genes are TRDV2 and TRDJ1; the match to TRDD3 covers 11 bases. The CDR3 is 17 residues long. Germline CDR1 reads GEAIGNYY; CDR2 reads EKD. V lost 4 bases to trimming and J lost 9 bases; unmatched junction nucleotides: 18. This CDR3 reads CACEILQGLGDTLELIF. The DNA of the CDR3 is TGTGCCTGTGAGATTCTACAGGGGTTGGGGGATACGCTGGAACTCATCTTT.